This record concerns one T cell receptor (beta chain) sequence. Its antigen remains unidentified. This sample was included in a study of human versus mouse CDR3 diversity and MHC coevolution. Overall study results and limits: Human CDR3s averaged more deletions and insertions than mouse CDR3s. Clonal inequality was lowest in two of the three human donors.

Measured with immunoSEQ multiplex PCR; TCRdb has only the in-frame clones, and not every one. Of 45,000 to 75,000 clones listed, 94% are singletons. Naive CD4 T cells were sorted as CD45RO-negative, CD62L-positive. In germline, CDR1 is SNHLY, CDR2 FYNNEI. Trimming shortened V by 5 bases and J by 8 bases, and 12 bases separated the two germline ends. This CDR3 is 13 amino acids long. Sequenced material: naive CD4+ T cells from blood. As for subset: CD45RO-negative CD62L-positive naive CD4 T cells. The source of this sequence is a person in their 60s in good health. The chain recombines TRBV2 with TRBJ1-4; D gene ambiguous. This chain's CDR3 is CASSQNTGEKLFF. The CDR3 nucleotides are TGTGCCAGCAGTCAAAACACCGGGGAAAAACTGTTTTTT.